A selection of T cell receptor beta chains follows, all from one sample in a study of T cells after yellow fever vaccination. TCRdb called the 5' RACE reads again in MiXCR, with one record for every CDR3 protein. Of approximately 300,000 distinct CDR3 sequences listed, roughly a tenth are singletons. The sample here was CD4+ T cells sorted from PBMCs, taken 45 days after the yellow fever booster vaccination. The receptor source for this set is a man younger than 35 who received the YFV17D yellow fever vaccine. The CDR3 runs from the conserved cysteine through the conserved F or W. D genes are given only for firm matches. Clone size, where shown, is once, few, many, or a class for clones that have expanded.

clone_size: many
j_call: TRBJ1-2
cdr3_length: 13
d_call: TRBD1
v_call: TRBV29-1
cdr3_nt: TGCAGCGTCTACCCCAATGGACAGGATGGCTACACCTTC
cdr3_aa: CSVYPNGQDGYTF

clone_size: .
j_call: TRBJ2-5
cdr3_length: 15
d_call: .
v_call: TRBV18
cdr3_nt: TGTGCCAGCTCGCTGAGGACCGGGCCTGGGGAGACCCAGTACTTC
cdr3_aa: CASSLRTGPGETQYF

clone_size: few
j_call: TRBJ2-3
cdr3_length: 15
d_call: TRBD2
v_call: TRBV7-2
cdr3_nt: TGTGCCACCAGACTAGCGGGGGGCCGCACAGATACGCAGTATTTT
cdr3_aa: CATRLAGGRTDTQYF

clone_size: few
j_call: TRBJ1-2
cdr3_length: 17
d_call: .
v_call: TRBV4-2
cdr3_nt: TGTGCCAGCAGCCAAGATTATCGGGCTTTAGCTAACTATGGCTACACCTTC
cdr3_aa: CASSQDYRALANYGYTF

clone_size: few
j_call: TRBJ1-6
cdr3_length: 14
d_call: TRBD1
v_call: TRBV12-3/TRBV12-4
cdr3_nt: TGTGCCAGCACCTCAGGGGGGGGGAATTCACCCCTCCACTTT
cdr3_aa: CASTSGGGNSPLHF

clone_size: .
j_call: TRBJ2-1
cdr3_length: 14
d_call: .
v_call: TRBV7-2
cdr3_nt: TGTGCCAGCAGCTTAGTCAGTTGGGCTAATGAGCAGTTCTTC
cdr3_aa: CASSLVSWANEQFF

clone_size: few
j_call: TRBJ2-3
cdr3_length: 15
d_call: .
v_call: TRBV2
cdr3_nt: TGTGCCAGCAGTCTGCGGGGCCTACCCACAGATACGCAGTATTTT
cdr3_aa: CASSLRGLPTDTQYF

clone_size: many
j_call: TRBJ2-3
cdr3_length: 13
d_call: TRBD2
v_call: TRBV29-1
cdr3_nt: TGCAGCGTTGAGACTAGCTCGGCGGATACGCAGTATTTT
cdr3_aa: CSVETSSADTQYF

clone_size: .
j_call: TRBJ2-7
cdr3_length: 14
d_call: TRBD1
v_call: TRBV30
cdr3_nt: TGTGCCTGGAGCCCCGGGACAGGGAGCGGGAAGCAGTACTTC
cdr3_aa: CAWSPGTGSGKQYF

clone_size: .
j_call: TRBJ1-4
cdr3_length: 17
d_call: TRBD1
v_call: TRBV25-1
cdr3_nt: TGTGCCAGCAGTGATTTCTACAGGGGGCCGGGGGATGAAAAACTGTTTTTT
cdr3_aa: CASSDFYRGPGDEKLFF

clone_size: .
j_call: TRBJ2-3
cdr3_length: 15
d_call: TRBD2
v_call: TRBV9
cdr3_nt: TGTGCCAGCAGCGTAGGTGCGGGGGGCACAGATACGCAGTATTTT
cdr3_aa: CASSVGAGGTDTQYF

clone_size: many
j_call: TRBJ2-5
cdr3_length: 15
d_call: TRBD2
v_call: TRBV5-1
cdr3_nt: TGCGCCAGCAGCCGACTAGCGGGGGGCCAAGAGACCCAGTACTTC
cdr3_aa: CASSRLAGGQETQYF

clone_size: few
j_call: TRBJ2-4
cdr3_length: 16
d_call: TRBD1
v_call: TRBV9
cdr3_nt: TGTGCCAGCAGCGTAGGGGTAACAGGGGATATAACCATTCAGTACTTC
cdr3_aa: CASSVGVTGDITIQYF

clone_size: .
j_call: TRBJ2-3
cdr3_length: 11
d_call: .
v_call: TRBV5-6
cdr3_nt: TGTGCCAGCAGCTTCCAGGGTGGGTTGTATTTT
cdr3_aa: CASSFQGGLYF

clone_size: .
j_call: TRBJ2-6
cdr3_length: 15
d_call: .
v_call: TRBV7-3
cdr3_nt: TGTGCCAGCAGCTTAATTCACTCTGGGGCCAACGTCCTGACTTTC
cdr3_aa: CASSLIHSGANVLTF

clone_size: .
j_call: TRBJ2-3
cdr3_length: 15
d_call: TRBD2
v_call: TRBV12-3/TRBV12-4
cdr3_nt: TGTGCCAGCAGTTCCGCCGGGACTAGTGGAGATACGCAGTATTTT
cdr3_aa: CASSSAGTSGDTQYF

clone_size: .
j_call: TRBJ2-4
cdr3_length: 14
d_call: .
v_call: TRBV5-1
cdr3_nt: TGCGCCAGCAGCTTGGAGGGGAGTCCGGACATTCAGTACTTC
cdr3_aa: CASSLEGSPDIQYF

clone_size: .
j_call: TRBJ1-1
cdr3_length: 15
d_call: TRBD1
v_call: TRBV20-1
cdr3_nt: TGCAGTGCTAGAGATAGTCAGGGGGCAATCACTGAAGCTTTCTTT
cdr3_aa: CSARDSQGAITEAFF

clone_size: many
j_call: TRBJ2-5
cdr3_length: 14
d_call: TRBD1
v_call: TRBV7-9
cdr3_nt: TGTGCCAGCAGCACCACAGGGGGCGTGGAGACCCAGTACTTC
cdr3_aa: CASSTTGGVETQYF

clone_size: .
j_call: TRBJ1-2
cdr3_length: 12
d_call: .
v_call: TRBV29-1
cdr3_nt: TGCAGCGTTGAAGAACAGACCTATGGCTACACCTTC
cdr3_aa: CSVEEQTYGYTF

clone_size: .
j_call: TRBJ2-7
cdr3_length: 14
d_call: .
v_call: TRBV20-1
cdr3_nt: TGCAGTGCTAGGGAAAGTAGGGGGACCTACGAGCAGTACTTC
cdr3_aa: CSARESRGTYEQYF

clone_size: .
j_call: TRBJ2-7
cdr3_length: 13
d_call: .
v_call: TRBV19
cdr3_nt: TGTGCCAGTAGTGACAGGACCCCCTACGAGCAGTACTTC
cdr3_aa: CASSDRTPYEQYF

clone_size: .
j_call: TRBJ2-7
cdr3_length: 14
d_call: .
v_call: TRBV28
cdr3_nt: TGTGCCAGCATCTCAGGGTCCATCCCCTACGAGCAGTACTTC
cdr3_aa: CASISGSIPYEQYF

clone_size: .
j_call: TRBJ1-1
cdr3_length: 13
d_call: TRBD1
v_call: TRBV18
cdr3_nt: TGTGCCAGCTCATCCGGACAGGGAAGGGAAGCTTTCTTT
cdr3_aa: CASSSGQGREAFF

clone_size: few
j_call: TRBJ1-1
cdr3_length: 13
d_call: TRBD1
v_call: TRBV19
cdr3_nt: TGTGCCAGTCAACAGGGGCGTTACACTGAAGCTTTCTTT
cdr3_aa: CASQQGRYTEAFF

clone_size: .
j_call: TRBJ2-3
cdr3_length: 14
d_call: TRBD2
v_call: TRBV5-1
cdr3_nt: TGCGCCAGCACAAGCGGGGTTGGGACAGATACGCAGTATTTT
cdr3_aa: CASTSGVGTDTQYF

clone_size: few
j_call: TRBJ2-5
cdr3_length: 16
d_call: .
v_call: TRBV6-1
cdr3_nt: TGTGCCAGCAGTGTCATGCTGGGGCAAGCGGTGGAGACCCAGTACTTC
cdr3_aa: CASSVMLGQAVETQYF

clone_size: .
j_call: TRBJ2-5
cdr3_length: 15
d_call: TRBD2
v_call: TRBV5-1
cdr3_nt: TGCGCCAGCAGCGCGGGGACTAGCGGAGAAGAGACCCAGTACTTC
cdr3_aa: CASSAGTSGEETQYF

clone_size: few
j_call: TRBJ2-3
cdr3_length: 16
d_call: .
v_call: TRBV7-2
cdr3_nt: TGTGCCAGCAGCCAAAACGGCCTAGCGAGCACAGATACGCAGTATTTT
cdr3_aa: CASSQNGLASTDTQYF

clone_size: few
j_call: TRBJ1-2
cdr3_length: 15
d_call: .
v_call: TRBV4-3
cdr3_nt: TGCGCCAGCAGCCAAGTGGGCGTGGTCAGCTATGGCTACACCTTC
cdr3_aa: CASSQVGVVSYGYTF

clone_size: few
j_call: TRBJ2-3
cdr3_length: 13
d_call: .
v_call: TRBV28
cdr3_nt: TGTGCCAGCAGGGGTAGCGGCACAGATACGCAGTATTTT
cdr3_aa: CASRGSGTDTQYF

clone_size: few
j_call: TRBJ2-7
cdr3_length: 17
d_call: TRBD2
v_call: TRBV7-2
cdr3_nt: TGTGCCAGCAGCTTAGCCCCTTCAGCGGGGGGGCTGTACGAGCAGTACTTC
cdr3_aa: CASSLAPSAGGLYEQYF

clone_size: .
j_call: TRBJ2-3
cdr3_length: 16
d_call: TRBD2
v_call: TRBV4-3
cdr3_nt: TGCGCCAGCAGCCAAAATAGCGGGGTTAGCACAGATACGCAGTATTTT
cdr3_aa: CASSQNSGVSTDTQYF

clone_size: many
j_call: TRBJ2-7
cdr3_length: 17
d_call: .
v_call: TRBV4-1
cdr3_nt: TGCGCCAGCAGCCAAGGGGGCTCAAGGACAGACAGCTACGAGCAGTACTTC
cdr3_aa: CASSQGGSRTDSYEQYF

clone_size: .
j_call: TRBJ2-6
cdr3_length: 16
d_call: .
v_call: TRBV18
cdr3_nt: TGTGCCAGCTCACCAACCGGGCTGACTGGGGCCAACGTCCTGACTTTC
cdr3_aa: CASSPTGLTGANVLTF